This T cell receptor (beta chain) was documented in a study of vaccination and CD4 T cells after COVID-19. At the level of the study: Stimulation used overlapping spike peptides from SARS-CoV-2, HCoV-NL63, HCoV-OC43 and HCoV-229E.

Oncomine TCR Beta short-read sequencing was applied to DNA from cultured CD4+ T cells. TCRdb reprocessed the PCR reads via MiXCR and lists one record per CDR3 protein. The table includes about 14,000 distinct CDR3 sequences, about 67% detected once. Germline loops: CDR1 DFQATT, CDR2 SNEGSKA (reference sequence). Trimming stripped 7 bases from V and 0 bases from J, with 16 bases between. This CDR3 is 15 amino acids long. Indicated treatment: roughly 11-day PBMC culture with coronavirus spike peptide pools or control peptides (ViraFEST assay). This clonotype showed up just a few times. The antigen remains undetermined.

The source is a human donor who had recovered from COVID-19. Material for sequencing was CD4+ T cells from blood, cultured in vitro. This chain links TRBV20-1 with TRBJ1-5, with D possibly TRBD1 on 6 matching bases. This CDR3 is CSEGGDHCSNQPQHF. CDR3 nucleotides: TGCAGTGAGGGGGGGGATCATTGTAGCAATCAGCCCCAGCATTTT.